This record concerns one T cell receptor beta chain sequence. Its specificity is not known. The CDR3 totals 11 residues. Trimming took 10 bases from V and 1 from J, leaving 7 bases between them. CDR1 is SGHAT, CDR2 FQNNGV, per germline. Sequencing was performed with immunoSEQ multiplex PCR; in TCRdb, only in-frame clones are kept and a portion is missing. The table has around 24,000 clones, about 88% seen once. This specimen belongs to a study of chemoradiotherapy in HPV16-positive cancers. Overall study findings and caveats: Candidate HPV-specific clones and E7-related TCR motifs grew in tumor during treatment.

The TCR comes from a human donor with HPV-associated anogenital cancer. The V and J genes are TRBV11-2 and TRBJ1-1; D ambiguous. Material: blood, obtained from a patient who underwent chemoradiotherapy. CDR3 residues: CATLQNTEAFF. The CDR3 region has the DNA TGTGCCACCCTCCAGAACACTGAAGCTTTCTTT.